This entry lists 30 T cell receptor beta chains sequenced from one sample in a study of regulatory T cells in long-lasting Graves disease. Library construction for TCR beta used iRepertoire HTBI primers and Arm-PCR of CDR3 regions. TCRdb ran MiXCR on the multiplex PCR reads and lists one entry per CDR3 protein. Counted here are 680,000 or so distinct CDR3 sequences, under 20% occurring once; the ten biggest clones make up approximately 20%. The sample's time point: newly diagnosed GD, antithyroid drugs for less than 3 months. Following extraction of RNA from PBMCs, that RNA was used to make the TCR library. The data also belong to a second study, concerning T cells in Graves' hyperthyroidism and ophthalmopathy.

The sequences come from peripheral blood mononuclear cells (PBMCs), collected at new diagnosis, from a patient treated with antithyroid drugs. Source of these receptors: a woman in her 30s with Graves disease.

This clonotype was seen a handful of times. V gene TRBV6-5 combines with J gene TRBJ2-3; 9 nucleotides agree with TRBD2. V gave up 4 bases and J gave up 2 bases; unmatched junction bases: 10. Looked up from germline, CDR1 is MNHEY and CDR2 is SVGAGI. The CDR3 contains 17 residues. The CDR3: CASSSTGTSFSTDTQYF. CDR3 nucleotides: TGTGCCAGCAGTTCCACCGGGACTAGCTTTTCCACAGATACGCAGTATTTT.

This clonotype has at least ten counts. The J gene is TRBJ2-4, the V gene TRBV2; D is possibly TRBD1 (6 bases). Trimming shortened V by 8 bases and J by 0 bases, and 11 bases separated the two germline ends. This CDR3 is 14 amino acids long. CDR1 is SNHLY and CDR2 is FYNNEI in the germline V gene. The CDR3 is CASHRDLAKNIQYF. CDR3 coding DNA: TGTGCCAGCCACAGGGACCTAGCCAAAAACATTCAGTACTTC.

This clonotype was observed many times. The V gene is TRBV24-1, the J gene TRBJ1-5; D is unresolved. From germline, CDR1 is KGHDR and CDR2 SFDVKD. CDR3 length: 14 residues. V lost 9 bases and J 1 base, leaving 12 bases between the germline ends. CDR3 amino acids: CATGHTPSNQPQHF. DNA for the CDR3: TGTGCCACCGGGCATACACCCAGCAATCAGCCCCAGCATTTT.

The table lists this clonotype with a few counts. The gene calls are TRBV7-8 and TRBJ2-1, with D perhaps matching TRBD1 (6 bases). Germline CDR1 is SGHVS and CDR2 is FQNEAQ. V dropped 5 bases and J dropped 10 bases, with 18 bases sitting between them. This CDR3 has 14 residues. The CDR3, as DNA: TGTGCCAGCAGCCCACTACAGGGCTTGGGGGAGCAGTTCTTC. Translating gives CASSPLQGLGEQFF.

Ten or more counts support this clonotype. V gene TRBV20-1 combines with J gene TRBJ2-1; no clear D gene. V lost 0 bases and J 6 bases, leaving 15 bases between the germline ends. This CDR3 has 15 residues. Germline lookup yields CDR1 DFQATT and CDR2 SNEGSKA (reference sequence). The CDR3 spells CSARDPVGRPNEQFF. The CDR3 region has the DNA TGCAGTGCTAGAGATCCCGTCGGCAGGCCCAATGAGCAGTTCTTC.

This clonotype was seen repeatedly, ten times or more. The J gene is TRBJ2-5, the V gene TRBV7-2; D may be TRBD1 or TRBD2 (5 bases each). Trimming stripped 4 bases from V and 5 bases from J, with 23 bases between. Germline values: CDR1 SGHTA, CDR2 FQGNSA. The CDR3 extends over 17 amino acids. The CDR3 loop reads CASSSRDPRIWGETQYF. The CDR3 DNA sequence: TGTGCCAGCAGCTCCCGGGACCCGCGCATCTGGGGCGAGACCCAGTACTTC. Together with reference TRBV7-2 and TRBJ2-5, the CDR3 gives the full variable domain: GAGVSQSPSNKVTEKGKDVELRCDPISGHTALYWYRQSLGQGLEFLIYFQGNSAPDKSGLPSDRFSAERTGGSVSTLTIQRTQQEDSAVYLCASSSRDPRIWGETQYFGPGTRLLVL.

A remark on this clonotype: A clone one base away is much larger, so this may be a read error. This chain joins TRBV20-1 and TRBJ2-3; D is undetermined. This CDR3 region has 13 residues. V lost 3 bases and J 0 bases, leaving 7 bases between the germline ends. Germline V gene lookup returns CDR1 DFQATT and CDR2 SNEGSKA (reference sequence). CDR3 nucleotides: TGCAGTGCTAGCACTTCTAGCACAGATACGCAGTATTTT. This encodes CSASTSSTDTQYF.

In this sample, this clonotype turned up once. A single base separates this from a much larger clone, so it may be a read error. V and J are TRBV10-3 and TRBJ2-3; perhaps TRBD1 as D (7 bases). Germline lookup yields CDR1 ENHRY and CDR2 SYGVKD. The CDR3 is made up of 12 amino acids. In DNA, the CDR3 is TGTGCCATAGGGGGCGGGACAGATGCGCAGTATTTT. Residues: CAIGGGTDAQYF.

The sample holds a few counts of this clonotype. The chain employs TRBV3-1 and TRBJ1-2; 8 bases fit TRBD1. CDR1 and CDR2 (germline): LGHDT, YNNKEL (reference sequence). The CDR3 is 17 residues long. V lost 3 bases to trimming and J lost 5 bases; unmatched junction nucleotides: 14. The CDR3 here is CASSHRNPGQDGYGYTF. CDR3 bases: TGTGCCAGCAGCCACAGAAACCCGGGACAGGACGGTTATGGCTACACCTTC.

As for this clonotype: One junction end disagrees with the germline gene, perhaps due to a read error. The chain has TRBV5-5 and TRBJ2-5, with D tentatively TRBD2 (6 bases). The length of the CDR3 is 15 residues. Germline V lookup: CDR1 SGHKS, CDR2 YYEKEE (reference sequence). DNA for the CDR3: TGCGCCAGCAGCCCGGGGGACCGATCCCAAGAGACCCAGTACTTC. This sequence encodes CASSPGDRSQETQYF.

J is TRBJ1-5 and V is TRBV24-1, with D unresolved. The V gene lost 9 bases and the J gene lost 2 bases, with 10 bases spanning the gap. The germline CDR1 and CDR2 sequences are KGHDR and SFDVKD. The CDR3 runs 13 residues. CDR3 coding DNA: TGTGCCACCGCGCGGAGTGGCAATCAGCCCCAGCATTTT. Protein sequence: CATARSGNQPQHF.

This clonotype was counted many times. Written as DNA, the CDR3 is TGCGCCAGCAGCCTCGACTATTCTAGCGTGAGCTCCTACGAGCAGTACTTC. This gives the protein CASSLDYSSVSSYEQYF. The rearrangement uses TRBV5-1 and TRBJ2-7; D perhaps matches TRBD2 (6 bases). The CDR3 runs 17 residues. Germline CDR1 is SGHRS and CDR2 is YFSETQ. The V end lost 4 bases, the J end lost 0 bases, and 20 bases lay between the germline ends.

This clonotype occurred many times. The V and J genes are TRBV18 and TRBJ1-6; D is unclear. CDR3 length equals 15 residues. Trimming stripped 0 bases from V and 11 bases from J, with 14 bases between. The germline V gene has CDR1 KGHSH and CDR2 LQKENI. CDR3 in amino acids: CASSPPSLADTPLHF. In DNA, the CDR3 is TGTGCCAGCTCACCACCGTCATTGGCGGATACACCCCTCCACTTT.

The table lists this clonotype with many counts. The chain carries TRBV7-2 and TRBJ2-7, with no clear D. Trimming shortened V by 4 bases and J by 2 bases, and 15 bases separated the two germline ends. Germline lookup yields CDR1 SGHTA and CDR2 FQGNSA. CDR3 length: 15 residues. The chain's CDR3 is CASSSDGAVAYEQYF. In DNA form, the CDR3 reads TGTGCCAGCAGCTCGGACGGAGCAGTGGCCTACGAGCAGTACTTC.

V gene TRBV2 combines with J gene TRBJ2-3; possibly TRBD2 for D (5 bases). Germline V gives CDR1 SNHLY, CDR2 FYNNEI. Trimming pared 2 bases from V and 3 bases from J, leaving 12 bases between. The CDR3 covers 15 residues. The CDR3, as DNA: TGTGCCAGCAGTGAATCACGGACTGTAACAGATACGCAGTATTTT. Its translation is CASSESRTVTDTQYF.

In regard to this clonotype: Mismatch with germline at one junction end may stem from a read error. The chain employs TRBV6-1 and TRBJ2-7; D not certain. Germline values: CDR1 MNHNS, CDR2 SASEGT. The CDR3 is 15 amino acids. The CDR3 spells CTSRQVGIGLEAQYF. The CDR3 region has the DNA TGTACCAGCAGACAAGTGGGGATAGGGCTAGAAGCTCAGTACTTC.

This clonotype turned up a few times. The chain uses TRBV2 and TRBJ2-5; D is undetermined. Germline V gene data show CDR1 as SNHLY and CDR2 as FYNNEI. V was clipped by 4 bases and J by 4 bases, with 16 bases between them. This CDR3 has 15 residues. The CDR3 DNA reads TGTGCCAGCAGTGCCATCCGGCCAGGTGGAGAGACCCAGTACTTC. As protein: CASSAIRPGGETQYF.

The chain carries TRBV27 and TRBJ2-1, with 7 bases matching TRBD1. Per germline, CDR1 MNHEY and CDR2 SMNVEV (reference sequence). V gave up 6 bases and J gave up 8 bases; unmatched junction bases: 10. The CDR3 has 14 amino acids. CDR3 sequence: CASSRGQNFDEQFF. DNA of the CDR3: TGTGCCAGCAGCCGGGGACAGAACTTCGATGAGCAGTTCTTC.

This clonotype was recorded many times. V gene TRBV2 combines with J gene TRBJ2-7, with D tentatively TRBD2 (6 bases). This CDR3 contains 12 residues. The ends were cut back, 3 bases at V and 9 bases at J, with 12 bases in the middle. Germline CDR1 SNHLY, CDR2 FYNNEI. The CDR3 sequence: CASSDWGVLQYF. The CDR3 nucleotides are TGTGCCAGCAGTGACTGGGGGGTTCTGCAGTACTTC.

The table lists this clonotype with many counts. This chain connects TRBV30 to TRBJ1-1; D perhaps matches TRBD1 (5 bases). V was clipped by 2 bases and J by 3 bases, with 10 bases between them. Per the germline V gene, CDR1 is GTSNPN and CDR2 is SVGIG (reference sequence). This CDR3 is 13 amino acids long. CDR3 region: CAWSIDSDTEAFF. For the CDR3, the DNA is TGTGCCTGGAGTATCGACAGCGACACTGAAGCTTTCTTT.

This clonotype was seen a few times. The chain is built from TRBV11-2 and TRBJ1-1, with D unresolved. Germline V lookup: CDR1 SGHAT, CDR2 FQNNGV. The CDR3 totals 14 residues. V was trimmed by 5 bases and J by 8 bases, leaving 18 bases between them. The CDR3 sequence: CASSQVWVNTEAFF. The CDR3 DNA reads as TGTGCCAGCAGCCAAGTTTGGGTGAATACCGAAGCTTTCTTT.

Many counts were recorded for this clonotype. The chain has TRBV11-2 and TRBJ1-5; no clear D. The CDR3 length is 15 residues. Germline values: CDR1 SGHAT, CDR2 FQNNGV. V shed 2 bases and J shed 9 bases, with 17 bases lying between them. CDR3 coding DNA: TGTGCCAGCAGCTTACGTCCCCGTTTCGATTCGCCCCAGCATTTT. It encodes CASSLRPRFDSPQHF.

This chain uses TRBV7-2 with TRBJ1-6; D ambiguous. Trimming pared 1 base from V and 3 bases from J, leaving 1 base between. Germline loops: CDR1 SGHTA, CDR2 FQGNSA. The CDR3 runs to 13 residues. The CDR3 nucleotides read TGTGCCAGCAGCTTAGACTATAATTCACCCCTCCACTTT. It specifies CASSLDYNSPLHF.

At least ten counts were recorded for this clonotype. The rearrangement links TRBV12-3 or TRBV12-4 to TRBJ2-5, with D maybe TRBD1 (5 bases). The CDR3 sequence is 13 residues long. The V and J ends lost 3 bases and 2 bases respectively, with 7 bases between them. The CDR3 bases are TGTGCCAGCAGTTTCTACAGGCAAGAGACCCAGTACTTC. Protein sequence: CASSFYRQETQYF.

In its sample, this clonotype was seen many times. The chain employs TRBV6-1 and TRBJ1-2; a possible D gene is TRBD1 (6 bases). The CDR3 sequence is 15 residues long. The germline V gene encodes CDR1 MNHNS and CDR2 SASEGT. Deletions cut 6 bases from V and 3 bases from J, with 17 bases between. CDR3 residues: CASSRTRGFDYGYTF. CDR3 nucleotide sequence: TGTGCCAGCAGCCGAACCAGGGGATTTGACTATGGCTACACCTTC.

This chain links TRBV29-1 with TRBJ2-7; D may be TRBD1 (5 bases). V dropped 5 bases and J dropped 5 bases, with 10 bases sitting between them. The V gene's germline CDR1 is SQVTM and CDR2 ANQGSEA. The length of the CDR3 is 11 residues. CDR3 protein: CSVSTGDEQYF. As DNA, the CDR3 is TGCAGCGTTTCCACAGGAGACGAGCAGTACTTC.

The table lists this clonotype with a few counts. The rearrangement links TRBV19 to TRBJ1-2; the D is unclear. The CDR3 has 14 amino acids. The V and J ends lost 5 bases and 3 bases respectively, with 13 bases between them. Germline CDR1 and CDR2: LNHDA and SQIVND (reference sequence). The CDR3 DNA follows: TGTGCCAGTAGTCTAACCCGCCGGGACTATGGCTACACCTTC. Protein: CASSLTRRDYGYTF.

In its sample, this clonotype was seen many times. This chain joins TRBV12-3 or TRBV12-4 and TRBJ2-7, with 13 bases fitting TRBD2. This CDR3 is built from 16 residues. J lost 4 bases, V lost 5 bases, and 8 bases had no gene match. The CDR3 reads CASSPLGTSGTYEQYF. The CDR3 region has the DNA TGTGCCAGCAGTCCCCTGGGGACTAGCGGGACGTACGAGCAGTACTTC.

The chain uses TRBV20-1 and TRBJ2-5; 7 positions agree with TRBD2. The CDR3 runs 16 residues. Germline V lookup: CDR1 DFQATT, CDR2 SNEGSKA (reference sequence). V lost 2 bases and J lost 5; bases outside the gene matches: 14. CDR3 sequence reads: CSARNRRTWGGETQYF. Here the CDR3 DNA reads TGCAGTGCTAGAAATCGGCGGACTTGGGGAGGGGAGACCCAGTACTTC.

This clonotype was detected ten times or more. V gene TRBV28 combines with J gene TRBJ2-1; TRBD2 matches 13 bases. This CDR3 contains 19 residues. From germline, CDR1 is MDHEN and CDR2 SYDVKM. Trimming removed 7 bases from V and 1 base from J; junction bases left unmatched: 13. The CDR3, as DNA: TGTGCCAGCACCGCGACTAGCGGGAGGTTCCTCTCGTCCTACAATGAGCAGTTCTTC. Protein: CASTATSGRFLSSYNEQFF.